This T cell receptor beta chain derives from a study of blood T cells in healthy people across ages. Broader study findings: In long-lived donors, naive CD4+ cell counts and diversity exceeded those of aged donors. Unsorted PBMCs blocked a conclusive comparison of naive and antigen-experienced cells.

PCR was performed a second time for about 7 to 12 cycles using a sample-barcoded 5' primer and a J-beta primer mix. Every individual sample yielded 2.5 million or more paired-end reads (each containing CDR3). In TCRdb, the 5' RACE reads were re-called with MiXCR into one record per CDR3 protein. The sample records approximately 800,000 distinct CDR3 sequences, 35% to 40% being singletons. No fewer than 6.5 million PBMCs went into each sample. Germline-derived CDR1 and CDR2 are SGHTA and FQGNSA. V was cut by 3 bases and J by 3 bases, with 12 bases left in between. The CDR3 consists of 15 residues. For this clonotype: No antigen is known for it.

The genes are TRBV7-2 and TRBJ1-5; D is unresolved. The specimen was blood. The TCR comes from a man younger than 30 in good health. Written as DNA, the CDR3 is TGTGCCAGCAGCTTCGACGGGATCCCCAATCAGCCCCAGCATTTT. This encodes CASSFDGIPNQPQHF.